What follows is one T cell receptor (beta chain) and its context. Antigen unknown. Isolated RNA was reverse transcribed in full, so expressed TCRB transcripts were sequenced. Generated by immunoSEQ multiplex PCR, the TCRdb table keeps only in-frame clones and is missing some. Of around 250,000 clones in the sample, 55% to 70% were seen once. A CD45RO/CCR7/CD25/CD127/CD95/CD27 panel sorted naive, central memory, regulatory and stem cell-like memory CD4+ cells. The data belong to a study of beta chain features in type 1 diabetes. For the study at large: The study examined about 100,000,000 sorted cells across all samples. Notes on the study in general: Still unanswered here is whether HLA type influences TCRB rearrangement.

The sample taken for sequencing was naive CD4+ T cells from blood. The receptor's source is a man aged 25-45 years in good health.

The CDR3: CASVPGLANTGELFF. DNA of the CDR3: TGTGCCAGCGTCCCGGGACTAGCAAACACCGGGGAGCTGTTTTTT. The chain has TRBV7-2 and TRBJ2-2, with TRBD2 matching over 9 bases. Germline-derived CDR1 and CDR2 are SGHTA and FQGNSA. The CDR3 sequence is 15 residues long. The junction had 6 bases not matched to a gene; V was cut back by 8 bases and J by 2 bases.